The clone carrying this T cell receptor (beta chain) has a single count. Unique molecular identifiers were used to barcode this TCRbeta library. TCRdb used MiXCR to reprocess the PCR reads, holding one entry per CDR3 protein. The data hold some 500,000 distinct CDR3 sequences, with 15% to 20% observed a single time. These data come from a study of T-cell reconstitution after alpha-beta-depleted transplantation in children. The V and J ends lost 4 bases and 4 bases, in that order; junction bases with no gene match: 11. The CDR3 sequence is 17 residues long. CDR1 and CDR2 from the germline V gene are LGHNA and YNFKEQ.

V is TRBV4-2 and J is TRBJ1-2; the match to TRBD1 covers 11 bases. The sequence was obtained from a human donor who donated a stem cell graft to a child with acute lymphoblastic leukemia. The starting material was PBMCs from the stem cell graft donor, obtained from the stem cell graft. CDR3 loop: CASSRTGGHYSSYGYTF. CDR3 nucleotide sequence: TGTGCCAGCAGCCGGACAGGGGGCCATTATTCCTCCTATGGCTACACCTTC.